Listed below are T cell receptor beta chains from one sample, sequenced in a study of blood T cell repertoires in COVID-19. Profiled with immunoSEQ multiplex PCR; TCRdb holds only in-frame clones, not every one. The sample records hundreds of thousands of clones, approximately 89% being singletons. Sequencing was done on a sample of peripheral blood. These receptors all come from a young man with COVID-19, enrolled during active disease. Both conserved end residues are trimmed from each CDR3.

cdr3_aa: ASRTNTGTSGSGEQY; j_call: TRBJ2-7; v_call: TRBV5-4
cdr3_aa: ASSLTGRVGDTQY; j_call: TRBJ2-3; v_call: TRBV5-5
cdr3_aa: AWSSRGNEQF; j_call: TRBJ2-1; v_call: TRBV30
cdr3_aa: ASSSQGFLYEQY; j_call: TRBJ2-7; v_call: TRBV27
cdr3_aa: ASSNLRETEAF; j_call: TRBJ1-1; v_call: TRBV7-2
cdr3_aa: ASTPRAASSYNEQF; j_call: TRBJ2-1; v_call: TRBV5-6
cdr3_aa: ASSLGLAGGHEQF; j_call: TRBJ2-1; v_call: TRBV7-7
cdr3_aa: ASSPSPTVGSYGYT; j_call: TRBJ1-2; v_call: TRBV7-9
cdr3_aa: AWREDEQY; j_call: TRBJ2-7; v_call: TRBV30
cdr3_aa: ASSPGQGNQPQH; j_call: TRBJ1-5; v_call: TRBV2
cdr3_aa: ASSTEPWTGAYNSPLH; j_call: TRBJ1-6; v_call: TRBV19
cdr3_aa: ASSLVMAGGGTNIQY; j_call: TRBJ2-4; v_call: TRBV5-4
cdr3_aa: ASSQEDTYNEQF; j_call: TRBJ2-1; v_call: TRBV4-1
cdr3_aa: ASSAGGQNQPQH; j_call: TRBJ1-5; v_call: TRBV19
cdr3_aa: ASSLTGSDTQY; j_call: TRBJ2-3; v_call: TRBV5-1
cdr3_aa: ASSLALAGFSYQETQY; j_call: TRBJ2-5; v_call: TRBV5-5
cdr3_aa: ASRGDRAISNYGYT; j_call: TRBJ1-2; v_call: TRBV6-6
cdr3_aa: ASSPGRGAGYEQY; j_call: TRBJ2-7; v_call: TRBV5-4
cdr3_aa: ASSEGSGASYEQY; j_call: TRBJ2-7; v_call: TRBV6-1
cdr3_aa: AWSGTGGLEQY; j_call: TRBJ2-7; v_call: TRBV30
cdr3_aa: ASSQPGQGDTEAF; j_call: TRBJ1-1; v_call: TRBV5-1
cdr3_aa: ASSLDLLGQNTGELF; j_call: TRBJ2-2; v_call: TRBV11-3
cdr3_aa: ASSSDSTGELF; j_call: TRBJ2-2; v_call: TRBV6-5
cdr3_aa: ASSLVSGTNTGELF; j_call: TRBJ2-2; v_call: TRBV27
cdr3_aa: ASSGGSGNTGELF; j_call: TRBJ2-2; v_call: TRBV25-1
cdr3_aa: ATSDVDTQETQY; j_call: TRBJ2-5; v_call: TRBV24-1
cdr3_aa: ASSSVGTNEAF; j_call: TRBJ1-1; v_call: TRBV28
cdr3_aa: ASSPGTSTGNTIY; j_call: TRBJ1-3; v_call: TRBV18
cdr3_aa: ATKDQTNVNQPQH; j_call: TRBJ1-5; v_call: TRBV6-5
cdr3_aa: ASSYIGRGHNEKLF; j_call: TRBJ1-4; v_call: TRBV6-5
cdr3_aa: ASSIGGRDPYEQY; j_call: TRBJ2-7; v_call: TRBV9
cdr3_aa: ASSSIDMSNSPLH; j_call: TRBJ1-6; v_call: TRBV13
cdr3_aa: ASSPASYNSPLH; j_call: TRBJ1-6; v_call: TRBV18
cdr3_aa: ASSLEGQGHGNTIY; j_call: TRBJ1-3; v_call: TRBV7-6
cdr3_aa: ASSPGPTGLNTEAF; j_call: TRBJ1-1; v_call: TRBV5-1
cdr3_aa: ASSLAAGDYGYT; j_call: TRBJ1-2; v_call: TRBV5-4
cdr3_aa: ASSIGGQGRGQPQH; j_call: TRBJ1-5; v_call: TRBV19
cdr3_aa: ASSSGQLNTEAF; j_call: TRBJ1-1; v_call: TRBV5-1
cdr3_aa: ASSLAGTSGRFSSYNEQF; j_call: TRBJ2-1; v_call: TRBV13
cdr3_aa: ATSGAGPRHEQF; j_call: TRBJ2-1; v_call: TRBV24-1
cdr3_aa: ATKGQGGYEQY; j_call: TRBJ2-7; v_call: TRBV19
cdr3_aa: ASSLSTGQGQPQH; j_call: TRBJ1-5; v_call: TRBV5-1
cdr3_aa: SGTSGRAGDTQY; j_call: TRBJ2-3; v_call: TRBV29-1
cdr3_aa: ASTTRGGRNQPQH; j_call: TRBJ1-5; v_call: TRBV2
cdr3_aa: ASTWGLHIYNEQF; j_call: TRBJ2-1; v_call: TRBV11-1
cdr3_aa: ASSEGQYRTGELF; j_call: TRBJ2-2; v_call: TRBV6-1
cdr3_aa: ASSIAGLPNYGYT; j_call: TRBJ1-2; v_call: TRBV7-9
cdr3_aa: ASSPRVDTEAF; j_call: TRBJ1-1; v_call: TRBV9
cdr3_aa: ASSLRGVYNSPLH; j_call: TRBJ1-6; v_call: TRBV5-6